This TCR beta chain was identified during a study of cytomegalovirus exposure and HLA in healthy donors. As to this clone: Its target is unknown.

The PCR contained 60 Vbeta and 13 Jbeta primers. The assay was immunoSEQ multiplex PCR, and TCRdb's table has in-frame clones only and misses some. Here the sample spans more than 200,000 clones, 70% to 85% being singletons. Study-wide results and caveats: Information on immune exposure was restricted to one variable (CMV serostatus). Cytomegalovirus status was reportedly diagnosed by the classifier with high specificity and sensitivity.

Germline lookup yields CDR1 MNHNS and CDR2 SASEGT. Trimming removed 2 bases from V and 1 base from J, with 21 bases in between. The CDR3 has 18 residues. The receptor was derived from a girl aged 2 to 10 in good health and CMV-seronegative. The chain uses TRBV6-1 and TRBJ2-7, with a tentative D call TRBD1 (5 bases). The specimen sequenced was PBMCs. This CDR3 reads CASSERKGPYSYSYEQYF. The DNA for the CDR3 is TGTGCCAGCAGTGAACGGAAGGGGCCTTATTCCTATTCCTACGAGCAGTACTTC.